This is a list of T cell receptor beta chains from one sample in a study of cytomegalovirus exposure and HLA in healthy donors. Sequenced by immunoSEQ multiplex PCR; TCRdb stores in-frame clones only, minus some. This table has 100,000 to 150,000 clones, 65% to 85% appearing once. The source material was PBMCs. These receptors came from a woman between 40 and 50 years old in good health and CMV-seronegative. The CDR3 runs from the conserved cysteine through the conserved F or W. A D gene is named only where the DNA matches it firmly. The size entry is marked missing in some rows and otherwise reads once, few, many or a size class.

TRBV7-8,.,once,TRBJ2-3,TGTGCCAGCAGCTTAGTTCCGGGGATGGCAGATACGCAGTATTTT,CASSLVPGMADTQYF
TRBV29-1,.,.,TRBJ2-7,TGCAGCGTCGCCCCCACGGTGGGTGCAGGGCACGAGCAGTACTTC,CSVAPTVGAGHEQYF
TRBV5-4,TRBD2,.,TRBJ2-1,TGTGCCAGCAGCCTAACTAGCGGGGGGACCAATGAGCAGTTCTTC,CASSLTSGGTNEQFF
TRBV7-9,.,.,TRBJ2-7,TGTGCCAGCAAATTACCCACGGACAGTCGGCAGTACTTC,CASKLPTDSRQYF
TRBV28,.,.,TRBJ2-7,TGTGCCAGCACTTTAACAACGCCTGGGGGCGAGCAGTACTTC,CASTLTTPGGEQYF
TRBV28,.,.,TRBJ2-3,TGTGCCAGCAGGACCGGGACTCCAAGCACAGATACGCAGTATTTT,CASRTGTPSTDTQYF
TRBV18,TRBD1,.,TRBJ1-1,TGTGCCAGCTCACCAAGACAGGGACAGGGAGGGCTGAACACTGAAGCTTTCTTT,CASSPRQGQGGLNTEAFF
TRBV27,.,.,TRBJ1-1,TGTGCCAGCGCCACAGGGATCGGCACTGAAGCTTTCTTT,CASATGIGTEAFF
TRBV5-1,TRBD2,few,TRBJ2-3,TGCGCCAGCAGCGGAACCGGGACAGCGACTAGCGGTAGGGCGGATACGCAGTATTTT,CASSGTGTATSGRADTQYF
TRBV18,TRBD1,.,TRBJ1-5,TGTGCCAGTTCTCGGGACAGAGCGCAGCCCCAGCATTTT,CASSRDRAQPQHF
TRBV6-5,.,.,TRBJ1-2,TGTGCCAGCAGTCAGCAGGGCGCCGTAATTGGCTACACCTTC,CASSQQGAVIGYTF
TRBV11-2,.,few,TRBJ1-5,TGTGCCAGGGGGGGAGGCGGTCAGCCCCAGCATTTT,CARGGGGQPQHF
TRBV6-4,.,.,TRBJ2-1,TGTGCCAGCGGAACGGGAGCTGGGTACAATGAGCAGTTCTTC,CASGTGAGYNEQFF
TRBV19,TRBD2,once,TRBJ2-3,TGTGCCAGCAGTAGCGCGGGGGGCACAGATACGCAGTATTTT,CASSSAGGTDTQYF
TRBV19,.,.,TRBJ2-7,TGTGCCAGTAGTATTCACCGGGACAACTACGAGCAGTACTTC,CASSIHRDNYEQYF
TRBV5-1,.,.,TRBJ1-1,TGCGCCAGCAGCATTCAGGGTATTCTGAACACTGAAGCTTTCTTT,CASSIQGILNTEAFF
TRBV5-1,TRBD2,.,TRBJ2-3,TGCGCCAGCAGTTTGCGGCGGGAGGTAGGCACAGATACGCAGTATTTT,CASSLRREVGTDTQYF
TRBV27,TRBD1,.,TRBJ1-1,TGTGCCAGCAGCGTGCAGGGGGCGACCACTGAAGCTTTCTTT,CASSVQGATTEAFF
TRBV28,.,.,TRBJ2-7,TGTGCCAGCAGTTCCCACTCACTAGGCGAGCAGTACTTC,CASSSHSLGEQYF
TRBV29-1,.,.,TRBJ1-5,TGCAGCGTTGGGGTAGACTCAAATCAGCCCCAGCATTTT,CSVGVDSNQPQHF
TRBV6-1,.,.,TRBJ2-1,TGTGCCAGCAACAGCTCCCCTCAAGGTAAAAATGAGCAGTTCTTC,CASNSSPQGKNEQFF
TRBV5-1,TRBD1,once,TRBJ1-1,TGCGCCAGCAGCGTGGGACAGGGGGCCCCGAGCACTGAAGCTTTCTTT,CASSVGQGAPSTEAFF